This section outlines one TCR beta chain sequence together with its context. The antigen remains unidentified. The V segment lost 5 bases and the J segment 1 base; nucleotides outside the gene matches: 5. CDR3 size: 16 residues. Germline V CDR1 and CDR2: MNHEY, SMNVEV (reference sequence). The RNA input was roughly 0.45 to 1 ug, and it was reverse transcribed with random hexamers. Each CDR3 protein is one row after TCRdb ran MiXCR on the immunoSEQ multiplex PCR reads. Of about 190,000 distinct CDR3 sequences in the sample, over 90% were seen once. The sample is drawn from a study of CD8 T cells in Susac syndrome. Study-level points and caveats: The study recognized that its TCR sequencing and HLA analysis covered a relatively small number of individuals.

The chain joins TRBV27 to TRBJ2-7, with 13 bases fitting TRBD2. This TCR was recovered from a human donor with Susac syndrome. Sequenced material: CD8+ T cells from PBMCs. The CDR3 spells CASSPRTSGSSYEQYF. The CDR3 DNA sequence: TGTGCCAGCAGTCCCCGGACTAGCGGGAGTTCCTACGAGCAGTACTTC.